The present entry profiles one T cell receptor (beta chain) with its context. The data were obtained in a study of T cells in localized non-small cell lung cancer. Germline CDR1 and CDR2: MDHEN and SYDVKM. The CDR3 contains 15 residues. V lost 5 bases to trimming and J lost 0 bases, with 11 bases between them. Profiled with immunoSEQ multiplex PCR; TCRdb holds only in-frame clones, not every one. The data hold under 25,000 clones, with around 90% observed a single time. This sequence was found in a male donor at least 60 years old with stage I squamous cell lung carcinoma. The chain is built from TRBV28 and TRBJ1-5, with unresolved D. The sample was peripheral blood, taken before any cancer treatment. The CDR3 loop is CASSQDGYSNQPQHF. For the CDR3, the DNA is TGTGCCAGCAGTCAGGACGGCTATAGCAATCAGCCCCAGCATTTT.